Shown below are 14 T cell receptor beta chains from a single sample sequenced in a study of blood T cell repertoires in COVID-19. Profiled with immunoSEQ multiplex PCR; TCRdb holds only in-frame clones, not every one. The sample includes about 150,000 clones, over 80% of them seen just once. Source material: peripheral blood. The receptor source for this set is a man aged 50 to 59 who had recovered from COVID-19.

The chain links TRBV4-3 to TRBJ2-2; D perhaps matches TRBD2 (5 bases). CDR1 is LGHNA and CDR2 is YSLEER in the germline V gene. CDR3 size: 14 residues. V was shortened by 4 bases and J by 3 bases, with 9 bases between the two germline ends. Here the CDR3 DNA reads TGCGCCAGCAGCCCCCCGGAGGACACCGGGGAGCTGTTTTTT. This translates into CASSPPEDTGELFF.

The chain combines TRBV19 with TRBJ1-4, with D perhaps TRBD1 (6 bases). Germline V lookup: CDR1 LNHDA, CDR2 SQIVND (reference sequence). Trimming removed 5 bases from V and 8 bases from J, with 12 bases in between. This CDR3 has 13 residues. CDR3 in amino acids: CASSWKGGEKLFF. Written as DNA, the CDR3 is TGTGCCAGTAGTTGGAAAGGGGGAGAAAAACTGTTTTTT.

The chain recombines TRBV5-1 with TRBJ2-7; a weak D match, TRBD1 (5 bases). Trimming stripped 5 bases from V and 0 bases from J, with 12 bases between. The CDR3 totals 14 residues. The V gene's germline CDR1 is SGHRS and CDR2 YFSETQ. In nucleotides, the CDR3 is TGCGCCAGCAGACAGGACCTCGTCTCCTACGAGCAGTACTTC. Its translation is CASRQDLVSYEQYF. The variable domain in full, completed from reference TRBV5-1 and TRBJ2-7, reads KAGVTQTPRYLIKTRGQQVTLSCSPISGHRSVSWYQQTPGQGLQFLFEYFSETQRNKGNFPGRFSGRQFSNSRSEMNVSTLELGDSALYLCASRQDLVSYEQYFGPGTRLTVT.

The CDR3 loop reads CASSSQTGNKLFF. The CDR3 region has the DNA TGTGCCAGCAGCTCCCAGACAGGGAACAAACTGTTTTTT. This chain links TRBV5-4 with TRBJ1-4; TRBD1 agrees at 7 bases. Trimming at V came to 3 bases and at J to 11 bases, leaving 7 bases not matched to a gene. The CDR3 is made up of 13 amino acids. The V gene's germline CDR1 is SGHNT and CDR2 YYREEE (reference sequence).

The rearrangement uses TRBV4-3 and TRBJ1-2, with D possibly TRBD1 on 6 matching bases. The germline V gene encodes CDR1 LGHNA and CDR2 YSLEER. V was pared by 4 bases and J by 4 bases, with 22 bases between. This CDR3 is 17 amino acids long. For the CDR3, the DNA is TGCGCCAGCAGCCCAGGACAGCTAACCTCCCCTTTCTATGGCTACACCTTC. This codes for CASSPGQLTSPFYGYTF.

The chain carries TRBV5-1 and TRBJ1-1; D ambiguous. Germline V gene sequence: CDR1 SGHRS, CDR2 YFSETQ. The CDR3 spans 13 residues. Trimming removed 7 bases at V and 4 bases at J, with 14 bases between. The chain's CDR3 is CASSGEWSTEAFF. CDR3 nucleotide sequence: TGCGCCAGCTCCGGGGAGTGGAGCACTGAAGCTTTCTTT.

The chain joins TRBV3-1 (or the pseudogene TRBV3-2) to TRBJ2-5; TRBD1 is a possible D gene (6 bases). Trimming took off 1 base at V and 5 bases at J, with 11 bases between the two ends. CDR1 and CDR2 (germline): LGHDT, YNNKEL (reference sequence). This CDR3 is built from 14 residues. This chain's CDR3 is CASSQAGVGETQYF. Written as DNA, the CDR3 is TGTGCCAGCAGCCAAGCAGGGGTTGGGGAGACCCAGTACTTC.

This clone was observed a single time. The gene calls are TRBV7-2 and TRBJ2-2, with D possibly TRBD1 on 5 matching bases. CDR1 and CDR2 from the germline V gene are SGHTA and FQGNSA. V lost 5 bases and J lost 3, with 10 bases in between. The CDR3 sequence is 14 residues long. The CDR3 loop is CASSPDRYTGELFF. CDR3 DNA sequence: TGTGCCAGCAGCCCCGACAGATACACCGGGGAGCTGTTTTTT.

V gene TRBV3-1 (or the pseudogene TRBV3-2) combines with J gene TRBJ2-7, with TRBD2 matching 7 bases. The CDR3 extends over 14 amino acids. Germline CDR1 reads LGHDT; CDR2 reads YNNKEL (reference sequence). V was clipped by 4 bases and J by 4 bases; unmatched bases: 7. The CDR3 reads CASSPLGGTYEQYF. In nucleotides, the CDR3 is TGTGCCAGCAGCCCCCTGGGGGGGACGTACGAGCAGTACTTC.

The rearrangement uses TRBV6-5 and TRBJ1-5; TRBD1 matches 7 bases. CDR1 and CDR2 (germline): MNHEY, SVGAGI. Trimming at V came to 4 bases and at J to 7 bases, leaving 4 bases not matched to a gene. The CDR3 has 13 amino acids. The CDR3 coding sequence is TGTGCCAGCAGTTCAAGGGGGCAACAGCCCCAGCATTTT. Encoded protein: CASSSRGQQPQHF.

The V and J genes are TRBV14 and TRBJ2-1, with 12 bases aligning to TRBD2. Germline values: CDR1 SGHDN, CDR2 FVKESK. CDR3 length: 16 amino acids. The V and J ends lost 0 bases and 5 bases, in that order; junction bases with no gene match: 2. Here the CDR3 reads CASSQDRLAGDNEQFF. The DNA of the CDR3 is TGTGCCAGCAGCCAAGATCGACTAGCGGGGGACAATGAGCAGTTCTTC. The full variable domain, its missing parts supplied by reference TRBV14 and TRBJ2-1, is EAGVTQFPSHSVIEKGQTVTLRCDPISGHDNLYWYRRVMGKEIKFLLHFVKESKQDESGMPNNRFLAERTGGTYSTLKVQPAELEDSGVYFCASSQDRLAGDNEQFFGPGTRLTVL.

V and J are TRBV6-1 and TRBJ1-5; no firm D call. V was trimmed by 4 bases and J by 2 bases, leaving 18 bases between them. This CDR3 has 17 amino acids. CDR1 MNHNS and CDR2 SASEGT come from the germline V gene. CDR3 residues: CASSGRSEGGRNQPQHF. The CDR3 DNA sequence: TGTGCCAGCAGTGGACGGTCGGAGGGAGGGCGCAATCAGCCCCAGCATTTT.

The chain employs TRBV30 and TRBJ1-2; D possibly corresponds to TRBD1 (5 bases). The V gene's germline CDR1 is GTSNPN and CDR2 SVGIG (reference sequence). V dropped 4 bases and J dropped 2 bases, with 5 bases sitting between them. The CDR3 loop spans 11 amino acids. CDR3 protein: CAWNRNYGYTF. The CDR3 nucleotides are TGTGCCTGGAACAGGAACTATGGCTACACCTTC.

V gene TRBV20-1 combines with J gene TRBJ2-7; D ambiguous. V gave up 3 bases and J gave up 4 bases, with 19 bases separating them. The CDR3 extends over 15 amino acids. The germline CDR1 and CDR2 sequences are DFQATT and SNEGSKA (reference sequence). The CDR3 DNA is TGCAGTGCTAGTCCGGGTTCCCCTCGTCCATACGAGCAGTACTTC. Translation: CSASPGSPRPYEQYF.